This T cell receptor (beta chain) is from a study of T-cell memory formation after mild COVID-19. The study's findings and limits: Nothing confirmed that second-wave clones peaking on day 37 were specific for SARS-CoV-2.

On this clonotype itself: What it binds is unknown.

V lost 8 bases and J lost 8, with 13 bases in between. CDR1 ENHRY and CDR2 SYGVKD come from the germline V gene. This CDR3 region has 12 residues. Employing constant-segment primers, 5'RACE generated TCR alpha and TCR beta cDNA libraries bearing sample barcodes and UMIs. TCRdb reprocessed the 5' RACE reads with MiXCR, giving one entry per CDR3 protein. Of approximately 100,000 distinct CDR3 sequences in the sample, 15% to 20% are singletons; the top ten hold 28%. The gene calls are TRBV10-3 and TRBJ2-1; no firm D call. The clonotype was recovered from an adult woman who had mild COVID-19 (a few samples of this study predate the infection). Cell type and time point are not known. Sequencing was performed on PBMCs or a T cell subset sorted from them (not recorded which). CDR3 DNA sequence: TGTGCCATCTCCGTAAGGGTCTATGAGCAGTTCTTC. This codes for CAISVRVYEQFF.